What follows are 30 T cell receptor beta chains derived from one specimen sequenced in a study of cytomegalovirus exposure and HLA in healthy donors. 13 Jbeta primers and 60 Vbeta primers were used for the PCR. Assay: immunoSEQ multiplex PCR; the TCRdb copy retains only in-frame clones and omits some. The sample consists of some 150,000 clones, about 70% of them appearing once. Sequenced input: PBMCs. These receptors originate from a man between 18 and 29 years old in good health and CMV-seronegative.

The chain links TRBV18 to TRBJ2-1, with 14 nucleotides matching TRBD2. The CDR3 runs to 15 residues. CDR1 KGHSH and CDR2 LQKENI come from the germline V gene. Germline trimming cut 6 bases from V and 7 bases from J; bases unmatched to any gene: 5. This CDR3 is CASSPTSGGVNEQFF. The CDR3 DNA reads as TGTGCCAGCTCCCCGACTAGCGGGGGGGTAAATGAGCAGTTCTTC.

CDR3 region: CASSFIIRTRGTLHF. DNA for the CDR3: TGTGCCAGCAGTTTTATAATCCGGACCCGGGGGACCCTCCACTTT. The chain is built from TRBV28 and TRBJ1-6; D might be TRBD1 (5 bases). The germline V gene has CDR1 MDHEN and CDR2 SYDVKM. This CDR3 has 15 residues. V was shortened by 3 bases and J by 14 bases, with 20 bases between the two germline ends.

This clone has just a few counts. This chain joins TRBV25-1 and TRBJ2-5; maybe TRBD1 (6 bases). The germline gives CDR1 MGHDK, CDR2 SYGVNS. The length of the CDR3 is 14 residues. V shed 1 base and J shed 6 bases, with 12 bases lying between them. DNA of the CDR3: TGTGCCAGCAGTGAATCCCAGGGGTGGCAGACCCAGTACTTC. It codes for CASSESQGWQTQYF.

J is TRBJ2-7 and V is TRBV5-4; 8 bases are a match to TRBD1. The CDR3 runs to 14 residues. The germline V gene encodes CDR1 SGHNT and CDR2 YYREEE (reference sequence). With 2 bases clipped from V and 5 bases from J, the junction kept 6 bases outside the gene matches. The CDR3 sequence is CASSFDRGIDEQYF. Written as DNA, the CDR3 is TGTGCCAGCAGCTTCGACAGGGGTATCGACGAGCAGTACTTC.

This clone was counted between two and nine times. The CDR3 DNA follows: TGTGCCAGCAGCTTATTCTATCCGTCCACTGAAGCTTTCTTT. Translating it yields CASSLFYPSTEAFF. The genes are TRBV5-5 and TRBJ1-1; D remains ambiguous. Germline V gives CDR1 SGHKS, CDR2 YYEKEE (reference sequence). The CDR3 runs 14 residues. V lost 2 bases to trimming and J lost 4 bases, with 12 bases between them.

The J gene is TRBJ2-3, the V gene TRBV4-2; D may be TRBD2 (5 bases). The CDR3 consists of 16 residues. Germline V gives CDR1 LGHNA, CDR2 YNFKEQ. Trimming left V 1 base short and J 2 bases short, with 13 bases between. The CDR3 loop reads CASSQATGWATDTQYF. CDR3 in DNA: TGTGCCAGCAGCCAAGCGACGGGGTGGGCCACAGATACGCAGTATTTT.

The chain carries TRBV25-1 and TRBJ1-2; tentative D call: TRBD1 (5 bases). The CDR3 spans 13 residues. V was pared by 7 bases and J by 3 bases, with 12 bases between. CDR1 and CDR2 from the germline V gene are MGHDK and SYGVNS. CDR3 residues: CASTIGGDYGYTF. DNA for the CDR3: TGTGCCAGCACCATCGGAGGGGACTATGGCTACACCTTC.

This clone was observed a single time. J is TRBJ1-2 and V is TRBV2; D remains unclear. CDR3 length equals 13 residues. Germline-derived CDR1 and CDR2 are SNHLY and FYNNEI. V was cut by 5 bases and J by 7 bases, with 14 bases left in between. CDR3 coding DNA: TGTGCCAGCAGTACGGGATCAGGCCGTGGCTACACCTTC. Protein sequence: CASSTGSGRGYTF.

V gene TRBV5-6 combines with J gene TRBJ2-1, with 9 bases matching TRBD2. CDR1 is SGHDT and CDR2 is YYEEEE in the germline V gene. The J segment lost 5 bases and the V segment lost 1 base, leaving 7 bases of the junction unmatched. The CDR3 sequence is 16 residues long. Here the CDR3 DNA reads TGTGCCAGCAGCTTGTTAGGCGGGGGGGCCAACAATGAGCAGTTCTTC. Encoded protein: CASSLLGGGANNEQFF.

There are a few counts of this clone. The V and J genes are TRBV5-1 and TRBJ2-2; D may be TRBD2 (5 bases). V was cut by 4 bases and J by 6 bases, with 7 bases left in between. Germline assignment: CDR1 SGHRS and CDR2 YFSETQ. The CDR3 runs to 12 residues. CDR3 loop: CASSEEAGELFF. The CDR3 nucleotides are TGCGCCAGCAGCGAGGAGGCCGGGGAGCTGTTTTTT.

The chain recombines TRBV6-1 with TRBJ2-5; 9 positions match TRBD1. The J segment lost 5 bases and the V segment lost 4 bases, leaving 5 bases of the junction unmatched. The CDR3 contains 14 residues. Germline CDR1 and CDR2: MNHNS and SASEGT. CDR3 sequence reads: CASSATGGLETQYF. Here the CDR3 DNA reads TGTGCCAGCAGTGCAACAGGGGGCTTGGAGACCCAGTACTTC.

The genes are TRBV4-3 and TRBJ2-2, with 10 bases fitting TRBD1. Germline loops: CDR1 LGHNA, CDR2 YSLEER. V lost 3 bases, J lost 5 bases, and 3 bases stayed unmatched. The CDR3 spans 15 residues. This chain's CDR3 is CASSHGQGGTGELFF. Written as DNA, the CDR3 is TGCGCCAGCAGCCACGGACAGGGGGGAACCGGGGAGCTGTTTTTT.

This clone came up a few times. The CDR3 bases are TGTGCCAGCTCACTCGGACAGGGGGTAGGAGAGACCCAGTACTTC. Translated: CASSLGQGVGETQYF. This chain links TRBV18 with TRBJ2-5; 10 bases map to TRBD1. The length of the CDR3 is 15 residues. Germline trimming cut 4 bases from V and 4 bases from J; bases unmatched to any gene: 6. The V gene's germline CDR1 is KGHSH and CDR2 LQKENI.

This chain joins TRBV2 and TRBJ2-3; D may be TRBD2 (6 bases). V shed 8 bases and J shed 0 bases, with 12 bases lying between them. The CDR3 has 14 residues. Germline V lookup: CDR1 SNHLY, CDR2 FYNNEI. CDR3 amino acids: CASPRDFSTDTQYF. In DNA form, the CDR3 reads TGTGCCAGCCCACGGGACTTTAGCACAGATACGCAGTATTTT.

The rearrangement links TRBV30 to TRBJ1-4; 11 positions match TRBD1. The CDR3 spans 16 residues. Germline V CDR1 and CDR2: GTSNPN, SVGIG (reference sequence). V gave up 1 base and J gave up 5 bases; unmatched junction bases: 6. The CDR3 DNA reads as TGTGCCTGGAGTGGGGACAGGGGGTGGGGGAATGAAAAACTGTTTTTT. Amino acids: CAWSGDRGWGNEKLFF.

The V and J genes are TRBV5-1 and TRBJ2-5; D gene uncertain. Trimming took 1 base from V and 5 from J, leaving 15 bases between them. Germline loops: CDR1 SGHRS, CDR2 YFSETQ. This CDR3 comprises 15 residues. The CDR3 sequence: CASSLNQLARETQYF. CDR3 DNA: TGCGCCAGCAGCTTGAATCAGTTAGCAAGGGAGACCCAGTACTTC.

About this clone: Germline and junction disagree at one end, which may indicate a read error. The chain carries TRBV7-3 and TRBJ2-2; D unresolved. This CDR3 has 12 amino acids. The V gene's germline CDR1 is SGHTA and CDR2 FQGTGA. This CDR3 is CASSSTTVELFF. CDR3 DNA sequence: TGTGCCAGCAGCTCCACTACCGTGGAGCTGTTTTTT.

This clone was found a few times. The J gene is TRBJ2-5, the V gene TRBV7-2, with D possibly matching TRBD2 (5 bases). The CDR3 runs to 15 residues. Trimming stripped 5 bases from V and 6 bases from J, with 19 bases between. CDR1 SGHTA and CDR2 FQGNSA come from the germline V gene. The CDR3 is CASSLGGRQFQTQYF. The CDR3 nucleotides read TGTGCCAGCAGCCTTGGCGGGCGGCAGTTCCAGACCCAGTACTTC.

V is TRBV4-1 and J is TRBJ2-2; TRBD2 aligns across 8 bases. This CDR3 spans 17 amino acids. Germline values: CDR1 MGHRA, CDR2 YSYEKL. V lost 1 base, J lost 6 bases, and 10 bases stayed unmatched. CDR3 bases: TGCGCCAGCAGCCAAGCCTCAAGCGGGGGCGGGGCCGGGGAGCTGTTTTTT. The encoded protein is CASSQASSGGGAGELFF.

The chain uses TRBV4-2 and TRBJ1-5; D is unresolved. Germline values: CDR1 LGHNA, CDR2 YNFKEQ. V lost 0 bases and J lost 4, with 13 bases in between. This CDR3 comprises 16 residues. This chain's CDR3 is CASSQESLPRNQPQHF. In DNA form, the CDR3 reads TGTGCCAGCAGCCAAGAATCCCTGCCTAGAAATCAGCCCCAGCATTTT.

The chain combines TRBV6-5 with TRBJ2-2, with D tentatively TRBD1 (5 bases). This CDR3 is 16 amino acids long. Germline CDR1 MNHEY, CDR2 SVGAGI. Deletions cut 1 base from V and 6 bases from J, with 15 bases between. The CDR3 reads CASSYFEAGPPGELFF. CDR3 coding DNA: TGTGCCAGCAGTTACTTCGAAGCAGGGCCGCCCGGGGAGCTGTTTTTT.

The CDR3 sequence is CASSPRSGDGELFF. The CDR3 nucleotides are TGTGCCAGCTCACCACGCTCCGGGGACGGGGAGCTGTTTTTT. The chain recombines TRBV18 with TRBJ2-2, with a possible D match to TRBD2 (5 bases). Trimming took off 1 base at V and 7 bases at J, with 10 bases between the two ends. Germline V gene lookup returns CDR1 KGHSH and CDR2 LQKENI. This CDR3 has 14 amino acids.

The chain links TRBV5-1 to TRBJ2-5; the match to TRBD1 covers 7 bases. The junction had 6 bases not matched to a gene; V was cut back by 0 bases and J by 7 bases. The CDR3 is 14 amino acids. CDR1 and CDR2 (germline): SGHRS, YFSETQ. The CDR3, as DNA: TGCGCCAGCAGCTTGGGACAGGGATTAGGGACCCAGTACTTC. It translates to CASSLGQGLGTQYF.

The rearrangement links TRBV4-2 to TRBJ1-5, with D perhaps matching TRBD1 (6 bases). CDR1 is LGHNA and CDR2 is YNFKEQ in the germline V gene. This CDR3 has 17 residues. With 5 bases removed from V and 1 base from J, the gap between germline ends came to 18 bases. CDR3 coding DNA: TGTGCCAGCAGCTCTCGCGGCAGGGGCAGCAGCAATCAGCCCCAGCATTTT. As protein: CASSSRGRGSSNQPQHF.

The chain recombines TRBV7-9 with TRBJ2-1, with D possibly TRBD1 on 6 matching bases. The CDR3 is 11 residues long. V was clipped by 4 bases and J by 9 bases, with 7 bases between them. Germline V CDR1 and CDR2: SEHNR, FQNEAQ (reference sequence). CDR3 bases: TGTGCCAGCAGCTCCAGGGGTGAGCAGTTCTTC. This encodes CASSSRGEQFF.

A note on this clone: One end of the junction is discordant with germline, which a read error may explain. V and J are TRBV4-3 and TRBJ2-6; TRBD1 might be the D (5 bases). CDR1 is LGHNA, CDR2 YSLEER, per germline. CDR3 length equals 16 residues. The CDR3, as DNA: TGCGCCAGCAGCCAAGATCCCAGATCTGGGGCCAACGGCCTGACTTTC. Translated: CASSQDPRSGANGLTF.

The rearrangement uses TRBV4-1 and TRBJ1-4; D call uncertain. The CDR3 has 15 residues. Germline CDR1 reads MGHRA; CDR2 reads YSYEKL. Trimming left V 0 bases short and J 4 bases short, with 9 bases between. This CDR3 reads CASSQEPSFNEKLFF. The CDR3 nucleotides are TGCGCCAGCAGCCAAGAACCCAGTTTTAATGAAAAACTGTTTTTT.

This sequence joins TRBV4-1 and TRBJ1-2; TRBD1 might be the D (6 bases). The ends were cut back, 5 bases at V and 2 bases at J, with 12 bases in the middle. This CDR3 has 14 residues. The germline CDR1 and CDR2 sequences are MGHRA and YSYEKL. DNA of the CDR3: TGCGCCAGCAGCTTAACGGACAGCAACTATGGCTACACCTTC. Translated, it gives CASSLTDSNYGYTF.

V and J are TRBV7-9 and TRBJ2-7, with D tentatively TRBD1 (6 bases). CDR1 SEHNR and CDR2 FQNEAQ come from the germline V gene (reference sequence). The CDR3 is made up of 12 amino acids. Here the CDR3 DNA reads TGTGCCAGCAGCCCACAGGGTGCCGAGCAGTATGTC. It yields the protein CASSPQGAEQYV.

The CDR3 is CAWKDFFQETQYF. The CDR3 DNA is TGTGCCTGGAAGGACTTTTTTCAAGAGACCCAGTACTTC. This rearrangement joins TRBV30 to TRBJ2-5; tentative D call: TRBD2 (5 bases). CDR3 size: 13 residues. Germline V gene lookup returns CDR1 GTSNPN and CDR2 SVGIG (reference sequence). V gave up 4 bases and J gave up 2 bases, with 11 bases separating them. The complete variable domain, with remaining parts taken from reference TRBV30 and TRBJ2-5, reads SQTIHQWPATLVQPVGSPLSLECTVEGTSNPNLYWYRQAAGRGLQLLFYSVGIGQISSEVPQNLSASRPQDRQFILSSKKLLLSDSGFYLCAWKDFFQETQYFGPGTRLLVL.